Listed below are T cell receptor beta chains from one sample, sequenced in a study of a mutant IDH1 vaccine in newly diagnosed glioma. No cognate antigen is known for these TCRs. TCRdb's copy holds only in-frame clones and misses some; the assay was immunoSEQ multiplex PCR. Of tens of thousands of clones listed, about 80% are singletons. The starting material was PBMCs, obtained from a glioma patient whose treatment included an IDH1 peptide vaccine. The receptor set was obtained from a woman between 50 and 59 years old with glioma. Each CDR3 is given with its conserved first and last residue. The D gene is left open where the match is weak. Expanded clones get a size class; other rows say once, few or many, or leave the size out.

clone size: NA; J gene: TRBJ2-7; V gene: TRBV27; D gene: NA; CDR3 protein: CASSLSFGESSYEQYF; CDR3 DNA: TGTGCCAGCAGTTTATCGTTCGGCGAGAGCTCCTACGAGCAGTACTTC
clone size: NA; J gene: TRBJ1-1; V gene: TRBV2; D gene: NA; CDR3 protein: CASSESRLAFF; CDR3 DNA: TGTGCCAGCAGTGAATCAAGGTTAGCTTTCTTT
clone size: NA; J gene: TRBJ2-5; V gene: TRBV14; D gene: NA; CDR3 protein: CASSPRLGSARETQYF; CDR3 DNA: TGTGCCAGCAGCCCCCGTTTAGGTAGCGCCCGAGAGACCCAGTACTTC
clone size: NA; J gene: TRBJ2-7; V gene: TRBV27; D gene: NA; CDR3 protein: CASSTTGTLKTYEQYF; CDR3 DNA: TGTGCCAGCAGTACCACCGGGACTTTAAAAACCTACGAGCAGTACTTC
clone size: NA; J gene: TRBJ1-5; V gene: TRBV14; D gene: NA; CDR3 protein: CASRRVGDNQPQHF; CDR3 DNA: TGTGCCAGCAGGAGGGTAGGGGACAATCAGCCCCAGCATTTT
clone size: NA; J gene: TRBJ1-1; V gene: TRBV6-1; D gene: NA; CDR3 protein: CASSAGRGGVETEAFF; CDR3 DNA: TGTGCCAGCAGTGCCGGTCGGGGGGGCGTCGAGACTGAAGCTTTCTTT
clone size: NA; J gene: TRBJ2-7; V gene: TRBV4-3; D gene: TRBD2; CDR3 protein: CASSLGLAYEQYF; CDR3 DNA: TGCGCCAGCAGCCTGGGACTAGCCTACGAGCAGTACTTC
clone size: once; J gene: TRBJ1-1; V gene: TRBV9; D gene: NA; CDR3 protein: CASSDQGWSTEAFF; CDR3 DNA: TGTGCCAGCTCGGATCAAGGGTGGAGCACTGAAGCTTTCTTT
clone size: once; J gene: TRBJ1-1; V gene: TRBV5-1; D gene: TRBD1; CDR3 protein: CASSLGTGGARVGAFF; CDR3 DNA: TGCGCCAGCAGCTTGGGGACAGGGGGCGCAAGGGTTGGGGCTTTCTTT
clone size: NA; J gene: TRBJ1-2; V gene: TRBV18; D gene: NA; CDR3 protein: CASSPSGHTNYGYTF; CDR3 DNA: TGTGCCAGCTCACCTTCGGGCCACACTAACTATGGCTACACCTTC
clone size: NA; J gene: TRBJ2-6; V gene: TRBV4-1; D gene: TRBD1; CDR3 protein: CASSPGGTGANVLTF; CDR3 DNA: TGCGCCAGCAGCCCAGGGGGTACTGGGGCCAACGTCCTGACTTTC
clone size: NA; J gene: TRBJ1-6; V gene: TRBV7-2; D gene: NA; CDR3 protein: CASSLSWTAIHF; CDR3 DNA: TGTGCCAGCAGCTTAAGTTGGACAGCCATCCACTTT
clone size: NA; J gene: TRBJ1-1; V gene: TRBV2; D gene: NA; CDR3 protein: CASTGTGTEAFF; CDR3 DNA: TGTGCCAGCACAGGGACGGGCACTGAAGCTTTCTTT
clone size: NA; J gene: TRBJ1-2; V gene: TRBV19; D gene: NA; CDR3 protein: CASSTAGRIYGYTF; CDR3 DNA: TGTGCCAGTAGTACCGCGGGACGGATCTATGGCTACACCTTC
clone size: NA; J gene: TRBJ2-5; V gene: TRBV14; D gene: TRBD1; CDR3 protein: CASSQGRTGQETQYF; CDR3 DNA: TGTGCCAGCAGCCAAGGGAGGACAGGCCAAGAGACCCAGTACTTC
clone size: NA; J gene: TRBJ1-6; V gene: TRBV5-5; D gene: NA; CDR3 protein: CASSLRQPSSYNSPLHF; CDR3 DNA: TGTGCCAGCAGCTTGAGGCAGCCGAGCTCCTATAATTCACCCCTCCACTTT
clone size: NA; J gene: TRBJ2-3; V gene: TRBV7-9; D gene: NA; CDR3 protein: CATQKLGTDTQYF; CDR3 DNA: TGTGCCACCCAGAAACTGGGCACAGATACGCAGTATTTT
clone size: NA; J gene: TRBJ1-1; V gene: TRBV6-5; D gene: TRBD1; CDR3 protein: CASRKTGAFEAFF; CDR3 DNA: TGTGCCAGCAGAAAAACAGGGGCCTTTGAAGCTTTCTTT
clone size: NA; J gene: TRBJ1-2; V gene: TRBV5-6; D gene: TRBD1; CDR3 protein: CASRTTGGGQGSYGYTF; CDR3 DNA: TGTGCCAGCCGGACGACCGGAGGGGGACAGGGAAGCTATGGCTACACCTTC
clone size: NA; J gene: TRBJ1-2; V gene: TRBV27; D gene: NA; CDR3 protein: CASSSNAGGLANYGYTF; CDR3 DNA: TGTGCCAGCAGTTCCAACGCGGGGGGCCTAGCTAACTATGGCTACACCTTC
clone size: NA; J gene: TRBJ1-1; V gene: TRBV4-1; D gene: NA; CDR3 protein: CASSQDGRNTEAFF; CDR3 DNA: TGCGCCAGCAGCCAAGATGGGCGGAACACTGAAGCTTTCTTT
clone size: once; J gene: TRBJ2-7; V gene: TRBV7-6; D gene: NA; CDR3 protein: CASSLSASPAYEQYF; CDR3 DNA: TGTGCCAGCAGCTTAAGTGCTAGCCCTGCCTACGAGCAGTACTTC
clone size: NA; J gene: TRBJ2-7; V gene: TRBV27; D gene: NA; CDR3 protein: CASSLSQRNEQYF; CDR3 DNA: TGTGCCAGCAGTTTATCGCAACGGAACGAGCAGTACTTC
clone size: NA; J gene: TRBJ2-7; V gene: TRBV10-2; D gene: NA; CDR3 protein: CASSERGAGSYEQYF; CDR3 DNA: TGCGCCAGCAGTGAGAGGGGGGCCGGGTCCTACGAGCAGTACTTC
clone size: once; J gene: TRBJ2-5; V gene: TRBV18; D gene: NA; CDR3 protein: CASSQPQGQETQYF; CDR3 DNA: TGTGCCAGCTCACAGCCACAGGGCCAAGAGACCCAGTACTTC
clone size: NA; J gene: TRBJ1-2; V gene: TRBV29-1; D gene: NA; CDR3 protein: CSVGALPYGYSF; CDR3 DNA: TGCAGCGTTGGGGCGCTACCCTATGGCTACTCCTTC
clone size: few; J gene: TRBJ1-5; V gene: TRBV4-1; D gene: NA; CDR3 protein: CASSQGSREGDQPQHF; CDR3 DNA: TGCGCCAGCAGCCAAGGTTCCCGAGAGGGGGATCAGCCCCAGCATTTT
clone size: NA; J gene: TRBJ1-1; V gene: TRBV4-1; D gene: NA; CDR3 protein: CASSESMGSLNTEAFF; CDR3 DNA: TGCGCCAGCAGTGAATCAATGGGGAGCTTGAACACTGAAGCTTTCTTT
clone size: few; J gene: TRBJ1-2; V gene: TRBV10-3; D gene: NA; CDR3 protein: CAISDNQWGYTF; CDR3 DNA: TGTGCCATCAGTGATAATCAGTGGGGCTACACCTTC
clone size: once; J gene: TRBJ1-5; V gene: TRBV6-5; D gene: NA; CDR3 protein: CASSYADSGNQPQHF; CDR3 DNA: TGTGCCAGCAGTTACGCGGATTCAGGCAATCAGCCCCAGCATTTT
clone size: NA; J gene: TRBJ1-4; V gene: TRBV4-2; D gene: NA; CDR3 protein: CASSQVGGTTNEKLFF; CDR3 DNA: TGTGCCAGCAGCCAAGTGGGGGGTACAACTAATGAAAAACTGTTTTTT
clone size: NA; J gene: TRBJ2-1; V gene: TRBV2; D gene: TRBD2; CDR3 protein: CASSPTSGGYSEQFF; CDR3 DNA: TGTGCCAGCAGTCCGACTAGCGGGGGTTATAGTGAGCAGTTCTTC
clone size: NA; J gene: TRBJ1-1; V gene: TRBV6-1; D gene: NA; CDR3 protein: CASSEDGSRPEAFF; CDR3 DNA: TGTGCCAGCAGTGAAGACGGGTCCCGGCCTGAAGCTTTCTTT
clone size: NA; J gene: TRBJ2-7; V gene: TRBV19; D gene: TRBD1; CDR3 protein: CASKRTGYDYEQYF; CDR3 DNA: TGTGCCAGTAAACGGACAGGGTACGACTACGAGCAGTACTTC
clone size: NA; J gene: TRBJ2-6; V gene: TRBV30; D gene: TRBD1; CDR3 protein: CAWSAQGKGSGANVLTF; CDR3 DNA: TGTGCCTGGAGTGCACAGGGGAAGGGCTCTGGGGCCAACGTCCTGACTTTC
clone size: NA; J gene: TRBJ2-3; V gene: TRBV9; D gene: NA; CDR3 protein: CASSSRRGGTDTQYF; CDR3 DNA: TGTGCCAGCAGCTCTCGACGAGGGGGCACAGATACGCAGTATTTT
clone size: NA; J gene: TRBJ1-5; V gene: TRBV7-2; D gene: NA; CDR3 protein: CASRGGFGSNQPQHF; CDR3 DNA: TGTGCCAGCAGGGGGGGGTTTGGGAGCAATCAGCCCCAGCATTTT